This T cell receptor (beta chain) was recovered during a study of control samples from healthy donors and cancer patients. Only in-frame clones appear in the TCRdb table, and some are missing; sequencing was by immunoSEQ multiplex PCR. The table shows approximately 170,000 clones, with about 94% occurring only once. The ends lost 4 bases at V and 1 base at J; junction bases unmatched: 5. Germline loops: CDR1 SGHRS, CDR2 YFSETQ. This CDR3 is 14 amino acids long. The TCR was taken from a woman younger than 45 in good health. The sequencing input was blood. The V gene is TRBV5-1, the J gene TRBJ2-7, with 7 bases fitting TRBD1. CDR3 loop: CASSNLQGSYEQYF. CDR3 DNA: TGCGCCAGCAGCAACTTACAGGGGTCCTACGAGCAGTACTTC.